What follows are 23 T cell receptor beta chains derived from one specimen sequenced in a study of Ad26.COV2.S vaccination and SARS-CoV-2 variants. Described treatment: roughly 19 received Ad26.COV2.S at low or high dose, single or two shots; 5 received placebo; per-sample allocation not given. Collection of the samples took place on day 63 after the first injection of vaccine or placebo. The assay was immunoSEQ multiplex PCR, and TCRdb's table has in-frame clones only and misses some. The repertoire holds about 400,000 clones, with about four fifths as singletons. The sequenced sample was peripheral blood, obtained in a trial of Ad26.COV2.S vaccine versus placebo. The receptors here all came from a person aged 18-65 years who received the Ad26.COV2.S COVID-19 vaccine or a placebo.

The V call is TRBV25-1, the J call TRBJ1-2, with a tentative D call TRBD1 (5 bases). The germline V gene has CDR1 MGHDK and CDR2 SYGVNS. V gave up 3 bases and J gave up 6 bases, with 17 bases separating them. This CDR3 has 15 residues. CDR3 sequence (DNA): TGTGCCAGCAGTGATGGACCCGGGACGAGACATGGCTACACCTTC. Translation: CASSDGPGTRHGYTF.

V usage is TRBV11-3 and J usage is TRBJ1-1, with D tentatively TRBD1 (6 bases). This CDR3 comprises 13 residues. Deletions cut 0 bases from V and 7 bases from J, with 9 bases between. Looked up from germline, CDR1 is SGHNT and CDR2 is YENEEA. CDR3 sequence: CASSLDRTDEAFF. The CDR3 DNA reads TGTGCCAGCAGCTTAGATAGGACAGATGAAGCTTTCTTT.

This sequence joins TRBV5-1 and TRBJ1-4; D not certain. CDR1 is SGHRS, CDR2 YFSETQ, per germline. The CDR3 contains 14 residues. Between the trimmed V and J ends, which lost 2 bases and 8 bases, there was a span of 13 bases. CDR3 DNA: TGCGCCAGCAGCTTCACCGGGGATCGAGAAAAACTGTTTTTT. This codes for CASSFTGDREKLFF. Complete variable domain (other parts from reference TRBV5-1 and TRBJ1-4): KAGVTQTPRYLIKTRGQQVTLSCSPISGHRSVSWYQQTPGQGLQFLFEYFSETQRNKGNFPGRFSGRQFSNSRSEMNVSTLELGDSALYLCASSFTGDREKLFFGSGTQLSVL.

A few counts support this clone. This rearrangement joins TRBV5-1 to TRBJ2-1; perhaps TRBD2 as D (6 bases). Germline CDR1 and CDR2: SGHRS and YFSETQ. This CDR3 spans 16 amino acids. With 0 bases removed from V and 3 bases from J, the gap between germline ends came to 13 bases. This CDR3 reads CASSLVAGTNYNEQFF. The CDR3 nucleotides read TGCGCCAGCAGCTTGGTGGCGGGGACCAACTACAATGAGCAGTTCTTC.

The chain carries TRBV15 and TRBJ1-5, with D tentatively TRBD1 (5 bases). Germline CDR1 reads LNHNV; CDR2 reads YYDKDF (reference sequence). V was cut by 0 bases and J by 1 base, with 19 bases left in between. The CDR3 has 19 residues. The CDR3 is CATSRDLWARQKSNQPQHF. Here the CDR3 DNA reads TGTGCCACCAGCAGAGATCTGTGGGCGCGACAGAAAAGCAATCAGCCCCAGCATTTT.

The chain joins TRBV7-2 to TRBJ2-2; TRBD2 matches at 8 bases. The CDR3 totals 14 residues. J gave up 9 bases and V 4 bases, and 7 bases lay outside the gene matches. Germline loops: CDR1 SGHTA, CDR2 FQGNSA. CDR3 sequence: CASSSGTRGRELFF. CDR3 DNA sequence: TGTGCCAGCAGCTCCGGGACTAGGGGAAGGGAGCTGTTTTTT.

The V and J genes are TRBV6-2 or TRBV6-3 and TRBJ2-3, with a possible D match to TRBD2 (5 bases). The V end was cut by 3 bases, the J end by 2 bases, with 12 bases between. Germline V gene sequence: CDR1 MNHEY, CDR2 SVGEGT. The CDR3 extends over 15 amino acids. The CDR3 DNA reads TGTGCCAGCAGTTATGAAGCGGCGGACACAGATACGCAGTATTTT. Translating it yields CASSYEAADTDTQYF.

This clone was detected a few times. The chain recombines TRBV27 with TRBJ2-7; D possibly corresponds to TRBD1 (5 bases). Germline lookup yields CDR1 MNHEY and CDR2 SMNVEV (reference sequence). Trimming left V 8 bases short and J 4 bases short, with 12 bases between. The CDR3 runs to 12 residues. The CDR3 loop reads CASLQVRYEQYF. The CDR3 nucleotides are TGTGCCAGCCTACAGGTTCGGTACGAGCAGTACTTC.

CDR3 coding DNA: TGTGCCAGCAGCTTAGGGCGCGGATTATTCTCCTACGAGCAGTACTTC. Its translation: CASSLGRGLFSYEQYF. The chain recombines TRBV7-9 with TRBJ2-7; D ambiguous. The germline CDR1 and CDR2 sequences are SEHNR and FQNEAQ (reference sequence). This CDR3 contains 16 residues. Trimming stripped 1 base from V and 0 bases from J, with 13 bases between.

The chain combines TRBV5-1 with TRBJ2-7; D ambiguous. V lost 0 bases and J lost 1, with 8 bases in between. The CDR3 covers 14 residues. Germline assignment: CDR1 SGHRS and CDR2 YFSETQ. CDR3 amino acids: CASSLDRLSYEQYF. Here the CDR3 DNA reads TGCGCCAGCAGCTTGGACAGACTTTCCTACGAGCAGTACTTC.

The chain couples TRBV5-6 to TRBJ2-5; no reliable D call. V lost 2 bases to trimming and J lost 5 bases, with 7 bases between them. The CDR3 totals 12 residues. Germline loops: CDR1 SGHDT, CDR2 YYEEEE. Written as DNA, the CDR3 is TGTGCCAGCAGCTTCGGGTGGGAGACCCAGTACTTC. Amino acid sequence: CASSFGWETQYF. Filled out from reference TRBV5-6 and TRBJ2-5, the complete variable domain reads DAGVTQSPTHLIKTRGQQVTLRCSPKSGHDTVSWYQQALGQGPQFIFQYYEEEERQRGNFPDRFSGHQFPNYSSELNVNALLLGDSALYLCASSFGWETQYFGPGTRLLVL.

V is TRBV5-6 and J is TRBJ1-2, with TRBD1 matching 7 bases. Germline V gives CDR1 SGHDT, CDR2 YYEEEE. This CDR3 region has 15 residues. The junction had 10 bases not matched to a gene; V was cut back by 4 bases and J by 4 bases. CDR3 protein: CASSPLDRVGYGYTF. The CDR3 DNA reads TGTGCCAGCAGCCCCCTCGACAGGGTGGGCTATGGCTACACCTTC.

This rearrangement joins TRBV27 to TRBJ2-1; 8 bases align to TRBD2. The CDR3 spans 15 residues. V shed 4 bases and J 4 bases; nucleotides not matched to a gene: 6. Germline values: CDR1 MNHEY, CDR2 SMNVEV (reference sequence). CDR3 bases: TGTGCCAGCAGTTCCCCGGGGGGGGGTTACAATGAGCAGTTCTTC. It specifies CASSSPGGGYNEQFF.

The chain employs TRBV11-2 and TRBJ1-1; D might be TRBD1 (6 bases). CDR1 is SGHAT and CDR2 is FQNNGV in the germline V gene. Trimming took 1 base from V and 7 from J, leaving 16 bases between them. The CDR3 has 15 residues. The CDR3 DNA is TGTGCCAGCAGCTTAGGTAGCTGGACCAGGGGTGAAGCTTTCTTT. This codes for CASSLGSWTRGEAFF.

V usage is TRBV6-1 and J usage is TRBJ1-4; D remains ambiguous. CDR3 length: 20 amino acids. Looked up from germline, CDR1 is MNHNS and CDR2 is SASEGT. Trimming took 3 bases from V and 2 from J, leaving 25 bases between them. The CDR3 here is CASSDGAGMIRPSTNEKLFF. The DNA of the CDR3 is TGTGCCAGCAGTGATGGCGCCGGGATGATCAGACCGTCTACTAATGAAAAACTGTTTTTT.

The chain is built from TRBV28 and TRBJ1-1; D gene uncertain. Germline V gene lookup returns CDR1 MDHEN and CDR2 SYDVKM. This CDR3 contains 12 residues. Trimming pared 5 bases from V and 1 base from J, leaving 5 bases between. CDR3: CASSLPNTEAFF. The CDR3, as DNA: TGTGCCAGCAGTCTCCCGAACACTGAAGCTTTCTTT.

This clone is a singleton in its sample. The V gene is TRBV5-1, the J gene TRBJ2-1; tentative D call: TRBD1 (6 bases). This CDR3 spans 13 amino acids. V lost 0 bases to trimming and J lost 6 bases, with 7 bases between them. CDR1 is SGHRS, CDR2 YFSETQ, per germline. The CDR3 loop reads CASSLGGRNEQFF. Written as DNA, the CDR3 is TGCGCCAGCAGCTTGGGGGGGCGCAATGAGCAGTTCTTC. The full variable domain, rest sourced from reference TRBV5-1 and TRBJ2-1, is KAGVTQTPRYLIKTRGQQVTLSCSPISGHRSVSWYQQTPGQGLQFLFEYFSETQRNKGNFPGRFSGRQFSNSRSEMNVSTLELGDSALYLCASSLGGRNEQFFGPGTRLTVL.

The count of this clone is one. Here the CDR3 reads CASSHTSAPYNEQFF. DNA of the CDR3: TGTGCCAGCAGTCATACTAGCGCCCCCTACAATGAGCAGTTCTTC. The rearrangement links TRBV6-6 to TRBJ2-1, with 7 bases matching TRBD2. The germline CDR1 and CDR2 sequences are MNHNY and SVGAGI (reference sequence). V dropped 5 bases and J dropped 2; count of bases not matched to a gene: 6. The CDR3 loop spans 15 amino acids.

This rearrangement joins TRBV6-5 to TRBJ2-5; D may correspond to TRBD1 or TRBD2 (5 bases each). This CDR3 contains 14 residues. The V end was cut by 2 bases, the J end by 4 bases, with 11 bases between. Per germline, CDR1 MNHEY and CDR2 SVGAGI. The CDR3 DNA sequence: TGTGCCAGCAGTTACCCCGGGACGAGAGAGACCCAGTACTTC. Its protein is CASSYPGTRETQYF.

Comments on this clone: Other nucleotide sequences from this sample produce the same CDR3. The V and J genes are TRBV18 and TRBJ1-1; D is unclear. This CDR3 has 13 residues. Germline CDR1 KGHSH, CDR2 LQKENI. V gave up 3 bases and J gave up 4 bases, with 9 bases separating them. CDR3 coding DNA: TGTGCCAGCTCACCGGCTGGGGTCACTGAAGCTTTCTTT. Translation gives CASSPAGVTEAFF.

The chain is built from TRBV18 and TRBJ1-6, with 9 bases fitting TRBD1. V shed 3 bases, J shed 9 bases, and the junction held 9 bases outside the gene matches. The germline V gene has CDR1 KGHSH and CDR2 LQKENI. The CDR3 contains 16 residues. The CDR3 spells CASSPGQGGGVSPLHF. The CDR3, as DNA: TGTGCCAGCTCACCGGGACAGGGCGGGGGAGTTTCACCCCTCCACTTT.

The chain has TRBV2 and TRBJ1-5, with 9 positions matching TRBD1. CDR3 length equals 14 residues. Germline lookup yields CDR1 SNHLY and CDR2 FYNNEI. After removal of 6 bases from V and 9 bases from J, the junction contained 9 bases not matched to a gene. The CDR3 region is CASRPGTGYAPQHF. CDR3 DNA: TGTGCCAGCAGACCCGGGACAGGGTACGCGCCCCAGCATTTT.

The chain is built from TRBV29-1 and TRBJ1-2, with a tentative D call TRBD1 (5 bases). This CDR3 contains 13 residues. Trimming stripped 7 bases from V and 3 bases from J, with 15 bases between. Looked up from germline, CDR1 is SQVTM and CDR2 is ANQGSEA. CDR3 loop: CSAGPEGDYGYTF. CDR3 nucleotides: TGCAGCGCTGGGCCCGAAGGGGACTATGGCTACACCTTC.